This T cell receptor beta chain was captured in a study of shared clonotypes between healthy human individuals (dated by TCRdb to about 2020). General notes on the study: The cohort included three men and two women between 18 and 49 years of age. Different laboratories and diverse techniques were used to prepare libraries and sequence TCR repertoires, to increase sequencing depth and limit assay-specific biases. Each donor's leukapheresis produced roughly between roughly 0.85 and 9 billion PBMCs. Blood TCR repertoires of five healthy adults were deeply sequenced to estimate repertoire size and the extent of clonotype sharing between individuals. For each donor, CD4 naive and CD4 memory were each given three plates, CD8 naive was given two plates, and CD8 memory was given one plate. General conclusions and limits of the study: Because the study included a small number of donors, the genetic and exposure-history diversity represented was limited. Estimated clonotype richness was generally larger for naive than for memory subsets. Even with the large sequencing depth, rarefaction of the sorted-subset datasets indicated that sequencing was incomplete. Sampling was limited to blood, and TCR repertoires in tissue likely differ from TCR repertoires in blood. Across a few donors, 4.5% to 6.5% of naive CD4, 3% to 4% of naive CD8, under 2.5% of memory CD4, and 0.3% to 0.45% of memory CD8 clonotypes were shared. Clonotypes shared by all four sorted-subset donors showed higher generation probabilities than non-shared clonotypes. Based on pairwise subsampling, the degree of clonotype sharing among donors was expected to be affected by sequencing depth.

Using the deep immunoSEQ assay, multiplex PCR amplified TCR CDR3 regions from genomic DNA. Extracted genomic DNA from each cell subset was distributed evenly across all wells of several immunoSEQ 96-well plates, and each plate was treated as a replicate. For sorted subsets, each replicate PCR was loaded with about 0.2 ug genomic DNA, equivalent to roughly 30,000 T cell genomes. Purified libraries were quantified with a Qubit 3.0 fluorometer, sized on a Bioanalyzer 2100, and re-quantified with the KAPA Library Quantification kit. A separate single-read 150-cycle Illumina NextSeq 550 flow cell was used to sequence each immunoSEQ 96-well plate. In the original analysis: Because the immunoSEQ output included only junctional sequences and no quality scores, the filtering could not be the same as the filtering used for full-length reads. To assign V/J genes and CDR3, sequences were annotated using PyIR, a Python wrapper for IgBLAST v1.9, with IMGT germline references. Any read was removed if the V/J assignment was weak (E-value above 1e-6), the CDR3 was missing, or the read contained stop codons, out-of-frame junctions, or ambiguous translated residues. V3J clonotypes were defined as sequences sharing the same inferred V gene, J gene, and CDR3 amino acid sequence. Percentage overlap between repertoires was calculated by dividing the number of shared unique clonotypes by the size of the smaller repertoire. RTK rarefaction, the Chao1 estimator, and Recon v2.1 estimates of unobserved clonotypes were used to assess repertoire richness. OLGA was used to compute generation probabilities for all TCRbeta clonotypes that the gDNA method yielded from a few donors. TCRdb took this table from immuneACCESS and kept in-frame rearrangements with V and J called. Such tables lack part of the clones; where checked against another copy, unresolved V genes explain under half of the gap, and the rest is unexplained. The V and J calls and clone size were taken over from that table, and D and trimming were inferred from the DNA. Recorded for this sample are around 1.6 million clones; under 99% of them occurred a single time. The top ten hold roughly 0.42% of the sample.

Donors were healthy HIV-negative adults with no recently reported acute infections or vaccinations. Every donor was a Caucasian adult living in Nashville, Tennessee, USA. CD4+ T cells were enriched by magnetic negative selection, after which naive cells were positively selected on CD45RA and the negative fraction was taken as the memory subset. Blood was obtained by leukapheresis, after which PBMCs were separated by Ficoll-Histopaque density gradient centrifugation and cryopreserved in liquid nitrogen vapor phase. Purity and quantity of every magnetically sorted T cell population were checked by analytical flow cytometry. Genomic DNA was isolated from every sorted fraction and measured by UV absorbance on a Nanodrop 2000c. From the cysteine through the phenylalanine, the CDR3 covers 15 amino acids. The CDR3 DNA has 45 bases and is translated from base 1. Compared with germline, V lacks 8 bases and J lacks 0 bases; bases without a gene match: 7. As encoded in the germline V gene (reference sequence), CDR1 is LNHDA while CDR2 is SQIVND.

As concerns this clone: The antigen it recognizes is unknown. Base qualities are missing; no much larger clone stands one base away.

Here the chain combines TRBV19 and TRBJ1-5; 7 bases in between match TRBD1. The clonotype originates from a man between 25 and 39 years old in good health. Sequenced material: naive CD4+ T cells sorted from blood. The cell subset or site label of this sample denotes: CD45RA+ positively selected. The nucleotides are TGTGCCAGTGAAACGGGACAGCCTAGCAATCAGCCCCAGCATTTT. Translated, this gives CASETGQPSNQPQHF.